A selection of T cell receptor beta chains follows, all from one sample in a study of cytomegalovirus exposure and HLA in healthy donors. Sequencing used immunoSEQ multiplex PCR; TCRdb keeps in-frame clones, though not all of them. The top ten hold roughly 0.83% of the sample, which has a few hundred thousand clones, roughly 85% seen once. Sample: PBMCs. These receptors came from a young woman in good health and CMV-seronegative. CDR3s include the opening cysteine and the closing phenylalanine or tryptophan. A D gene is named only where the DNA matches it firmly.

j_call,d_call,v_call,cdr3_nt,cdr3_aa
TRBJ2-2,-,TRBV5-4,TGTGCCAGCAGTCTAGGGGCCGGGGAGCTGTTTTTT,CASSLGAGELFF
TRBJ1-2,TRBD1,TRBV28,TGTGCCAGCACGTCCCCGGGACAGGCGGTTGCTGGCTATGGCTACACCTTC,CASTSPGQAVAGYGYTF
TRBJ1-2,-,TRBV30,TGTGCCTGGAACAGGGTCGTGATAAATGGCTACACCTTC,CAWNRVVINGYTF
TRBJ2-1,TRBD1,TRBV19,TGTGCCACCAAATCGGGGGACAGGGACTACAATGAGCAGTTCTTC,CATKSGDRDYNEQFF
TRBJ2-7,TRBD2,TRBV2,TGTGCCAGCAGTGAAAGGACTAGCGGGAGCTACGAGCAGTACTTC,CASSERTSGSYEQYF
TRBJ1-2,TRBD1,TRBV11-2,TGTGCCAGCCGCGTACAGGGGTATGGCTACACCTTC,CASRVQGYGYTF
TRBJ2-3,TRBD1,TRBV30,TGTGCCTGGAGTGAGGGACAGGGGGCCGCAGATACGCAGTATTTT,CAWSEGQGAADTQYF
TRBJ1-5,-,TRBV4-1,TGCGCCAGCAGCCCCAGGGTAAATAGCAATCAGCCCCAGCATTTT,CASSPRVNSNQPQHF
TRBJ1-1,-,TRBV4-1,TGCGCCAGCAGCCAAGAAAAGGGGGTTAACACTGAAGCTTTCTTT,CASSQEKGVNTEAFF
TRBJ2-3,-,TRBV28,TGTGCCAGCAGTTTACCCCCCGGGGGTGGCACAGATACGCAGTATTTT,CASSLPPGGGTDTQYF
TRBJ2-1,TRBD1,TRBV27,TGTGCCAGCAGCCGGGACAGGCTATACAATGAGCAGTTCTTC,CASSRDRLYNEQFF
TRBJ2-1,TRBD1,TRBV28,TGTGCCAGCTTAACGACAGGGCGAGCCTACAATGAGCAGTTCTTC,CASLTTGRAYNEQFF
TRBJ1-1,TRBD1,TRBV5-1,TGCGCCAGCCGAAGAACAGGGGACCCACTGAACACTGAAGCTTTCTTT,CASRRTGDPLNTEAFF